This entry describes one T cell receptor (beta chain). The clone's antigen remains unknown. No base quality values were provided; no much bigger clone lies one nucleotide off. PBMCs were isolated by Ficoll-Paque density gradient centrifugation. The data originate from a study of T-cell memory formation after mild COVID-19 (dated by TCRdb to about 2021). Notes on the research overall: TCR sequence clusters from the two donors were largely donor specific. The cohort was made up of two young adult volunteers, one female and one male, who were previously healthy. T-cell clones expanding and contracting after mild COVID-19 in two donors were tracked by longitudinal TCRalpha and TCRbeta repertoire sequencing. Study-level results and caveats: Contracting CD4+ clones appeared mostly in the CM and EM memory subsets, whereas CD8+ clones were enriched in EMRA. Only a couple of mild cases were covered by the study, and larger cohorts that include severe cases with pre-infection samples were considered necessary. Whether the second-wave clones peaking on day 37 were SARS-CoV-2 specific was not confirmed. Clones that contracted from day 15 to 85 showed balanced CD4/CD8 phenotypes, whereas a second wave of clones that expanded from day 15 to 37 leaned towards CD4+. Some responding clones were detected in pre-infection memory, suggesting pre-existing cross-reactive memory T cells joined the SARS-CoV-2 response.

V and J are trimmed by 4 bases and 7 bases, and the gene matches miss 8 bases of the junction. Taken from the germline V gene (reference sequence), the CDR1 and CDR2 loops are SGHAT and FQDESV. Spanning cysteine to phenylalanine, the CDR3 consists of 16 amino acids. CDR3 DNA is the only sequence kept; it has 48 bases, read in frame from the first base. The sequencer listed for this sample is Illumina NovaSeq 6000. Using 5'RACE with constant-segment primers, TCRalpha and TCRbeta cDNA libraries were constructed, with sample barcodes and unique molecular identifiers added in the process. Trizol reagent was used to extract RNA from every sample. Libraries were amplified in two PCR steps, with a second sample barcode and Illumina TruSeq adapters added in the second step. Sequencing of the libraries was done on an Illumina NovaSeq, producing 2 x 150 bp paired-end reads. As for how the authors treated the data: The reads were demultiplexed and collapsed into UMI-guided consensus sequences using migec v1.2.7. Using mixcr v2.1.11, UMI consensuses were aligned to TRA and TRB V and J templates and then assembled into clonotypes. Clonotypes were classified as expanded or contracted when called significant by both edgeR and NoisET, with noise models trained on biological replicates. For edgeR calls, a false discovery rate-adjusted p below 0.01 and a log2 fold-change threshold of 1 were applied. As an exploratory analysis of dynamics, max-normalized trajectories of the 1000 most abundant clonotypes were examined with PCA combined with hierarchical clustering. Each responding clone was given a CD4 or CD8 phenotype based on the CD4+ and CD8+ repertoires, which had been sequenced separately. TCRdb reprocessed the public reads (quality trimming at Q25 with fastp, clone calling with MiXCR) and kept in-frame beta chains. For every CDR3 protein sequence, its rows merge into one entry that carries the most common genes and DNA. TCRdb assigned the V and J calls; the authors' analysis was not used. The sample table shows 250,000 to 350,000 distinct CDR3 sequences, and 15% to 20% are seen once. Approximately 23% of the sample goes to the ten largest clones.

Sequenced material: PBMCs or a T cell subset sorted from them (not recorded which). The sequence derives from a man in his late teens or twenties who had mild COVID-19 (a few samples of this study predate the infection). The sample titles of this study are shuffled in the database, so cell type and time point are left out; the donor was told from shared clones. The chain links TRBV11-1 with TRBJ2-2; 11 central nucleotides agree with TRBD1. Here the CDR3 is given as CASSSGQGALGGELFF. The DNA sequence is TGTGCCAGCAGCTCTGGACAGGGGGCATTAGGCGGGGAGCTGTTTTTT.